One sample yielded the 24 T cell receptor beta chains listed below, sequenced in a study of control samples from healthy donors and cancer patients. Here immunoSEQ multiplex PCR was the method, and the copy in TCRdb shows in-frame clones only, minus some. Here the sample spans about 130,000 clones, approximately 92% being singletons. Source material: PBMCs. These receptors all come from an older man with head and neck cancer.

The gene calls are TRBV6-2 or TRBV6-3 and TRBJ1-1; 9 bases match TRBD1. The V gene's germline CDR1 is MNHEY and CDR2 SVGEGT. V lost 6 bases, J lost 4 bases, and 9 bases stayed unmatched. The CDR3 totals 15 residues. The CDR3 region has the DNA TGTGCCAGCAGCCCGGGACAGGGAGCTTCCACTGAAGCTTTCTTT. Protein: CASSPGQGASTEAFF.

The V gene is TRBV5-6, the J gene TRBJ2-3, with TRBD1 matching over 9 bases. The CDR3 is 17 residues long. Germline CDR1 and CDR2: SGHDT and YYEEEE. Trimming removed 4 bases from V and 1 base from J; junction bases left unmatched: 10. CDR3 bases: TGTGCCAGCAGCCTTATAGGGGGACAGGGAGGCACAGATACGCAGTATTTT. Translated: CASSLIGGQGGTDTQYF.

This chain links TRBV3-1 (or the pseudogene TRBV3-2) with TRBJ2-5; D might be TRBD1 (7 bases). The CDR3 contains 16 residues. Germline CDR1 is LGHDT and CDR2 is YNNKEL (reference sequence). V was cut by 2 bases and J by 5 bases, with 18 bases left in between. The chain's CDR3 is CASSQRLIRGRETQYF. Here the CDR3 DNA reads TGTGCCAGCAGCCAAAGACTCATCAGGGGGAGGGAGACCCAGTACTTC.

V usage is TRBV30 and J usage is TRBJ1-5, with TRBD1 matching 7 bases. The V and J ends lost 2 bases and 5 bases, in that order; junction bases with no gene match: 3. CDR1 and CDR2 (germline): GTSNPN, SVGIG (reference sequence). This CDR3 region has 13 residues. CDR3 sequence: CAWSSDRDQPQHF. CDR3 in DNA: TGTGCCTGGAGTTCCGACAGGGATCAGCCCCAGCATTTT. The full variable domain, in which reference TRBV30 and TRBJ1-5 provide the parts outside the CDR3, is SQTIHQWPATLVQPVGSPLSLECTVEGTSNPNLYWYRQAAGRGLQLLFYSVGIGQISSEVPQNLSASRPQDRQFILSSKKLLLSDSGFYLCAWSSDRDQPQHFGDGTRLSIL.

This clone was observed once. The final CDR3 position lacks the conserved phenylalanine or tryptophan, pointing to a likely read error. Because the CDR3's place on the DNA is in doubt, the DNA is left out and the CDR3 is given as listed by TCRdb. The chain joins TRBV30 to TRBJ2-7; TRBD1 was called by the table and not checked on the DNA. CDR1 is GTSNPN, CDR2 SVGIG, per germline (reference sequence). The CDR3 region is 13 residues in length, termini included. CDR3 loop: CAWSQDRGLRVLA.

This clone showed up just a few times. DNA of the CDR3: TGTGCCAGCAGTTACTCGCCCCCCCGGAGGCCCCAGCATTTT. Amino acid sequence: CASSYSPPRRPQHF. The rearrangement uses TRBV6-2 or TRBV6-3 and TRBJ1-5; D call uncertain. V lost 0 bases and J lost 9, with 12 bases in between. This CDR3 is built from 14 residues. Germline CDR1 reads MNHEY; CDR2 reads SVGEGT.

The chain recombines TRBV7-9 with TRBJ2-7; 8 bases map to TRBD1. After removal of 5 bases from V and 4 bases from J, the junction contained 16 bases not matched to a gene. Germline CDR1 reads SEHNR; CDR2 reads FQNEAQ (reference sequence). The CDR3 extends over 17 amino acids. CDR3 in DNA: TGTGCCAGCAGCCCGCAGACAGGGGCTACAATAGGTTACGAGCAGTACTTC. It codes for CASSPQTGATIGYEQYF.

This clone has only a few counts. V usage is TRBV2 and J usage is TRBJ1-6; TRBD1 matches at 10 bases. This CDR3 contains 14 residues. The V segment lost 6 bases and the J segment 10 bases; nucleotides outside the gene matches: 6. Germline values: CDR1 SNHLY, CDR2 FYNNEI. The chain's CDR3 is CASSGGTGVSPLHF. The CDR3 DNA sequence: TGTGCCAGCAGCGGTGGGACAGGGGTATCACCCCTCCACTTT.

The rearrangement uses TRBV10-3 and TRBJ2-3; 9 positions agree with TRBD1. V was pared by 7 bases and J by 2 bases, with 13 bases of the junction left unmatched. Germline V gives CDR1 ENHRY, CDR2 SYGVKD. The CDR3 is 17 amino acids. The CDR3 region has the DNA TGTGCCATCACTGACCCGGGCAGGGACAGGGTCACAGATACGCAGTATTTT. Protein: CAITDPGRDRVTDTQYF.

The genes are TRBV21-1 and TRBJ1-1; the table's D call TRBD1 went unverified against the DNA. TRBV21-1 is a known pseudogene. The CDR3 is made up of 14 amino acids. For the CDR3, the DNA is TGTGCCAGCAGCAATACAGGGGGCATAACTGAAGCTTTCTTT. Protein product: CASSNTGGITEAFF.

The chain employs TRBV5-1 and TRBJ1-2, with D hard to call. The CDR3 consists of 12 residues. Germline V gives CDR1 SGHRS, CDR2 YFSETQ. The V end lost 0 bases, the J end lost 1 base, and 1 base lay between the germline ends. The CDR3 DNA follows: TGCGCCAGCAGCTTGGGTAACTATGGCTACACCTTC. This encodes CASSLGNYGYTF. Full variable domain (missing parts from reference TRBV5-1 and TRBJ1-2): KAGVTQTPRYLIKTRGQQVTLSCSPISGHRSVSWYQQTPGQGLQFLFEYFSETQRNKGNFPGRFSGRQFSNSRSEMNVSTLELGDSALYLCASSLGNYGYTFGSGTRLTVV.

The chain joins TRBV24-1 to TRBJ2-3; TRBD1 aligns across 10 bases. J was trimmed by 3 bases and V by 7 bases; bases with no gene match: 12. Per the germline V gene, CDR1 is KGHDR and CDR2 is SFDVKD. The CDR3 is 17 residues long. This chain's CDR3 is CATSDRGRAGLTDTQYF. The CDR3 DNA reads TGTGCCACCAGCGACAGGGGGCGCGCGGGGTTGACAGATACGCAGTATTTT.

The CDR3 loop is CASSYITGSGNTIYF. CDR3 nucleotides: TGTGCCAGCAGCTACATTACAGGGTCAGGAAACACCATATATTTT. The V and J genes are TRBV7-2 and TRBJ1-3, with D possibly being TRBD1 (6 bases). The germline V and J ends were trimmed by 4 bases and 4 bases, with 14 bases remaining between them. Germline lookup yields CDR1 SGHTA and CDR2 FQGNSA. CDR3 size: 15 residues.

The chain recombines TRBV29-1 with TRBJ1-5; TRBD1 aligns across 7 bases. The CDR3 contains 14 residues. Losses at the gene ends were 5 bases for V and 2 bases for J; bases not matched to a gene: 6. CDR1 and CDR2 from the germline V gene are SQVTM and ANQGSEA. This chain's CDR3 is CSVLTGVGNQPQHF. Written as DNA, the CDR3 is TGCAGCGTTCTAACAGGGGTGGGCAATCAGCCCCAGCATTTT.

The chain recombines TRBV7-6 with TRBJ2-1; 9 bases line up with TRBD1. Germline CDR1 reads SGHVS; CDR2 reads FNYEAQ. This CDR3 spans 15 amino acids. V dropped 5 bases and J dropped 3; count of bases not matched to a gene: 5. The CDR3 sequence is CASSLGQGFYNEQFF. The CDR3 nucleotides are TGTGCCAGCAGCCTAGGACAGGGGTTCTACAATGAGCAGTTCTTC.

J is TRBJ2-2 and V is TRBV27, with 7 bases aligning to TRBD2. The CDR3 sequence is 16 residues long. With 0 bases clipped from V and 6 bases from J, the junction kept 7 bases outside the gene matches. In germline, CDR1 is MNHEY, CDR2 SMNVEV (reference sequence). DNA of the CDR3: TGTGCCAGCAGTTTATCGTGGGGGGGACTTCCCGGGGAGCTGTTTTTT. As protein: CASSLSWGGLPGELFF.

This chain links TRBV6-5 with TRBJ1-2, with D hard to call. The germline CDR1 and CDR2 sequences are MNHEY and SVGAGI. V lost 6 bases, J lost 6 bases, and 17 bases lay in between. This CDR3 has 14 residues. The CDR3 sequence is CASRVTRDQDGYTF. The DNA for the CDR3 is TGTGCCAGCAGGGTGACCCGGGATCAAGATGGCTACACCTTC.

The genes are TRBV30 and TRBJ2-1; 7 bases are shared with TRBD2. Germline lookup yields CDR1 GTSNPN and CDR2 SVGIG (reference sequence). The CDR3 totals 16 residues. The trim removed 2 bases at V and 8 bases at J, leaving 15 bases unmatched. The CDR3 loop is CAWSPQAGPQVDEQFF. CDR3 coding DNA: TGTGCCTGGAGTCCACAAGCGGGACCCCAGGTCGATGAGCAGTTCTTC. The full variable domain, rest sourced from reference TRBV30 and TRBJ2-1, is SQTIHQWPATLVQPVGSPLSLECTVEGTSNPNLYWYRQAAGRGLQLLFYSVGIGQISSEVPQNLSASRPQDRQFILSSKKLLLSDSGFYLCAWSPQAGPQVDEQFFGPGTRLTVL.

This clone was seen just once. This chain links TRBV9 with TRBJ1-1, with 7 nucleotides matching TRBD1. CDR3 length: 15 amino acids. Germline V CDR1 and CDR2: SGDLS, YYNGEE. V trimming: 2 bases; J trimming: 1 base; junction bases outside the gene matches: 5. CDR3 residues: CASSVRGPGNTEAFF. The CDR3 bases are TGTGCCAGCAGCGTGAGGGGGCCCGGGAACACTGAAGCTTTCTTT.

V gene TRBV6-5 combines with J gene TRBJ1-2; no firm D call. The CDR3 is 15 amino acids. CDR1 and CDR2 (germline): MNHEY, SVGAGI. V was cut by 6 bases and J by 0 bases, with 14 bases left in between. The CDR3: CASSGYGGPNYGYTF. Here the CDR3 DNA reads TGTGCCAGCAGCGGGTATGGCGGCCCTAACTATGGCTACACCTTC.

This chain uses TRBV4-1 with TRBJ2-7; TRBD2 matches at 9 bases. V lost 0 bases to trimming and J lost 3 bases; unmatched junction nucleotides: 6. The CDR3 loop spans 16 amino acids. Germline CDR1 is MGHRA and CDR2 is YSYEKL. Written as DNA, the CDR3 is TGCGCCAGCAGCCAAGAGGCTCTAGCGGGGTTCTACGAGCAGTACTTC. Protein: CASSQEALAGFYEQYF.

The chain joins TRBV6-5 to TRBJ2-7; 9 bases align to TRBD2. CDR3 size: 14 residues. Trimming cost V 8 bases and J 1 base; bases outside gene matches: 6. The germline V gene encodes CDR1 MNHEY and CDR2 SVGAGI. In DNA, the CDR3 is TGTGCCAGCTATGGGACTAGCATATCCTACGAGCAGTACTTC. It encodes CASYGTSISYEQYF.

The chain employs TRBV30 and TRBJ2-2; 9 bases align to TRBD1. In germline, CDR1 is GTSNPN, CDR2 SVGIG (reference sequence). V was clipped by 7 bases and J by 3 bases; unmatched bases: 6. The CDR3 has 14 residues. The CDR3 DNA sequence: TGTGCCTTCAAACAGGGGGCGTACACCGGGGAGCTGTTTTTT. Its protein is CAFKQGAYTGELFF.

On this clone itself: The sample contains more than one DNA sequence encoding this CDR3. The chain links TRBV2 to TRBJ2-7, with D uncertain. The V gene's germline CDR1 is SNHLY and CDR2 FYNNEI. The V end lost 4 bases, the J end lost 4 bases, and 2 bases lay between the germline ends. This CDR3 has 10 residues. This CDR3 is CASSAYEQYF. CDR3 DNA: TGTGCCAGCAGTGCTTACGAGCAGTACTTC.